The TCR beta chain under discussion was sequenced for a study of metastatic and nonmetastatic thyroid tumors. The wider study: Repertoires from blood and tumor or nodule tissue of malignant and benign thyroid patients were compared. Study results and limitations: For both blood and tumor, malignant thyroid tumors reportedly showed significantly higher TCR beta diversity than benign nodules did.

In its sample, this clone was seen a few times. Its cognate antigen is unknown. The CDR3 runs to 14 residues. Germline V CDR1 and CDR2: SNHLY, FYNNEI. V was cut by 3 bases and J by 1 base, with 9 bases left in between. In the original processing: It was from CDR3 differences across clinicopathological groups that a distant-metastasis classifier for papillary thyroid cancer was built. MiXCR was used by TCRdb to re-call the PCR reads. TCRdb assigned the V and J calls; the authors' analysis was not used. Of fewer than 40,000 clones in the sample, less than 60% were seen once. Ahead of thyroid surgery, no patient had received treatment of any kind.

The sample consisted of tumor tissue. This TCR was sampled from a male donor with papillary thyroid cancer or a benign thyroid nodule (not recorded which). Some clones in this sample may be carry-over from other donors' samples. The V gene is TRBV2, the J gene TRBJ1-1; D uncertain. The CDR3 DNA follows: TGTGCCAGCAGTGATCTAGGGAGGAACACTGAAGCTTTCTTT. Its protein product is CASSDLGRNTEAFF.